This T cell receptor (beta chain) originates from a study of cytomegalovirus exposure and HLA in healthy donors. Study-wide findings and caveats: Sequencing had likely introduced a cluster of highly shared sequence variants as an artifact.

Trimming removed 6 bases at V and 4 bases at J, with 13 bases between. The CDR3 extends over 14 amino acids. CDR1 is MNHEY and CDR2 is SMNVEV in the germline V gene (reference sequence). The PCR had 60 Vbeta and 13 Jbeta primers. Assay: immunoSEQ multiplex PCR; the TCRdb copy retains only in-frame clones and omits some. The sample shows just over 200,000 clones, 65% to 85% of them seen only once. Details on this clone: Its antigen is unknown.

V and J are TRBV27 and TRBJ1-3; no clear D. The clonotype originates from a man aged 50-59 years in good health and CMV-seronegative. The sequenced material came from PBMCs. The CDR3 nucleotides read TGTGCCAGCAGGCCGGGTGGGTCGGGAAACACCATATATTTT. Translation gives CASRPGGSGNTIYF.